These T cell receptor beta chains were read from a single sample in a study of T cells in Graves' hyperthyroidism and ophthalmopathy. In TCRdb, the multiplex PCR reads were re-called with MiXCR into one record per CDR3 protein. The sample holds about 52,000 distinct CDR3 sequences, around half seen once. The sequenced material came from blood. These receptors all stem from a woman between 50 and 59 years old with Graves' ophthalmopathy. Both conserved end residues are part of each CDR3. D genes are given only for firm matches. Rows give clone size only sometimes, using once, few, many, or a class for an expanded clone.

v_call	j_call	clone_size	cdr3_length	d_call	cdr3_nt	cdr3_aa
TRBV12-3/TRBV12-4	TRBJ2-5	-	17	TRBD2	TGTGCCAGCACTAACCCGGTGGCTAGCGGGGGTGGGGGGACCCAGTACTTC	CASTNPVASGGGGTQYF
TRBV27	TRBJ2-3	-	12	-	TGTGCCAGCAGTTTCTCGGGGGATACGCAGTATTTT	CASSFSGDTQYF
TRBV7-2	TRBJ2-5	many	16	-	TGTGCCAGCAGCCCACGACCCCCGGGACTCCAAGAGACCCAGTACTTC	CASSPRPPGLQETQYF
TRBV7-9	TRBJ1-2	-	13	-	TGTGCCGCCAGCTTCCTCGGGGATGGTGGCTACACCTTC	CAASFLGDGGYTF
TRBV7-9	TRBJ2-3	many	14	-	TGTGCCAGCAGCTTTACAGGTGACACAGATACGCAGTATTTT	CASSFTGDTDTQYF
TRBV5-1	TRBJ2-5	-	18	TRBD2	TGCGCCAGCGGACAGGGGAACACCGGGACTAGCGGTATTGAGACCCAGTACTTC	CASGQGNTGTSGIETQYF
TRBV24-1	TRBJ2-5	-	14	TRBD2	TGTGCCACCAGGGAGACTAGCGGGAGCGAGACCCAGTACTTC	CATRETSGSETQYF
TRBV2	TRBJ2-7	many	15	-	TGTGCCAGCAGTGAAGCGCGAAAAGGGTCCTACGAGCAGTACTTC	CASSEARKGSYEQYF
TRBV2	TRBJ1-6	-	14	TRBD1	TGTGCCAGCAGCGAGGGACAGGGGAATTCACCCCTCCACTTT	CASSEGQGNSPLHF
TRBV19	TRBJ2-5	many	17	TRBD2	TGTGCCAGTAGGGCCGGGGTGAGACTAGCGGGGCAAGAGACCCAGTACTTC	CASRAGVRLAGQETQYF
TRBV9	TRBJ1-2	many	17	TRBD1	TGTGCCAGCAGCGTAGACCCCGGGACAGGGGCAGGCTATGGCTACACCTTC	CASSVDPGTGAGYGYTF
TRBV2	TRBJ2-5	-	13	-	TGTGCCAGCAGCCAGGACATTAGGGAGACCCAGTACTTC	CASSQDIRETQYF
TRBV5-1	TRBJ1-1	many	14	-	TGCGCCAGCAGCTCCTGGACAGTGGACACTGAAGCTTTCTTT	CASSSWTVDTEAFF
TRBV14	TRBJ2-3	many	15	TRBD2	TGTGCCAGCAGCCAAGGCGGGAGGAGCACAGATACGCAGTATTTT	CASSQGGRSTDTQYF
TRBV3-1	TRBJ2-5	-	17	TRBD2	TGTGCCAGCAGCCGGACTAGCGGGGGGGCAGGGCAAGAGACCCAGTACTTC	CASSRTSGGAGQETQYF
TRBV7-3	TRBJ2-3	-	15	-	TGTGCCAGCAGCCCCCCCGGGACACCGACAGATACGCAGTATTTT	CASSPPGTPTDTQYF
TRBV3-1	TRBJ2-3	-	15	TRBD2	TGTGCCAGCGGCCATCTAGCGGGGGGTCCAGATACGCAGTATTTT	CASGHLAGGPDTQYF
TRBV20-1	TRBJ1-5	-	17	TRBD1	TGCAGTGCTAGAGGTCTTGGGACAGGGGAGCGTTGGCAGCCCCAGCATTTT	CSARGLGTGERWQPQHF
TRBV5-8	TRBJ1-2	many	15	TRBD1	TGTGCCAGCAGGGGGACAGGGGGCATCGGGTATGGCTACACCTTC	CASRGTGGIGYGYTF
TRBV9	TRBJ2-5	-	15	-	TGTGCCAGCAGCGTAGATGGCGGTCGCAATCAGCCCCAGTACTTC	CASSVDGGRNQPQYF
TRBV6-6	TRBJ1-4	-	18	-	TGTGCCAGCAGTTACTTGGCCTGGGACGAGGCAACTAATGGAAAACTGTTTTTT	CASSYLAWDEATNGKLFF
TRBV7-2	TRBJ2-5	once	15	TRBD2	TGTGCCAGCAGCTTGGATAGCGGGAATTTGGAGACCCAGTACTTC	CASSLDSGNLETQYF
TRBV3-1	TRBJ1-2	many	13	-	TGTGCCAGCAGCGCCCGGACGTTCTATGGCTACACCTTC	CASSARTFYGYTF
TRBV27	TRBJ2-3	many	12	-	TGTGCCAGCCTCGGTCAGGGAGATACGCAGTATTTT	CASLGQGDTQYF